The 21 T cell receptor beta chains below were found in one sample sequenced in a study of shared clonotypes between healthy human individuals (dated by TCRdb to the early 2020s). CD8 naive samples were obtained by positive selection for CCR7 among CD45RO-negative cells, yielding a CD45RA+CCR7+ population from which TemRA cells were excluded. Libraries were prepared through the immunoSEQ multiplex PCR assay. TCRdb took over this immuneACCESS table, retaining in-frame rearrangements with V and J assigned. Such tables are incomplete; in checked studies, under half of the missing clones stem from an unresolved V gene, and the remainder is unexplained. This sample holds hundreds of thousands of clones; 90% to 95% were observed only once. About 0.11% of the sample belongs to the ten largest clones. Sample: naive CD8+ T cells sorted from blood. Reading the label with the study, this specimen's cell subset or site is: CD45RA+CCR7+. The receptor source for this set is a woman aged 25 to 39 in good health.

As concerns this clone: Other DNA sequences in the sample encode the same CDR3. The V gene is TRBV27, the J gene TRBJ2-7; 9 bases agree with TRBD2. The CDR3 covers 17 residues. The V and J ends lost 2 bases and 4 bases, in that order; junction bases with no gene match: 12. The germline V gene has CDR1 MNHEY and CDR2 SMNVEV (reference sequence). The CDR3 sequence is CASSLLLAGGPSYEQYF. DNA for the CDR3: TGTGCCAGCAGTTTACTTTTGGCGGGAGGGCCTTCTTACGAGCAGTACTTC.

The genes are TRBV29-1 and TRBJ2-1, with 9 bases lining up with TRBD1. The CDR3 spans 14 residues. Trimming took 6 bases from V and 5 from J; bases not matched to a gene: 8. Germline V gene lookup returns CDR1 SQVTM and CDR2 ANQGSEA. In DNA, the CDR3 is TGCAGCGTACATAGGACAGGGGAGCACAATGAGCAGTTCTTC. This encodes CSVHRTGEHNEQFF.

The rearrangement joins TRBV21-1 to TRBJ2-3; TRBD2 is taken as the D call from the table, unchecked against the DNA. TRBV21-1 is a listed pseudogene. The CDR3 loop spans 11 amino acids. The CDR3 DNA sequence: TGTGCCAGCACGGCCGGCGGGGGGGAGTATTTT. Translating it yields CASTAGGGEYF.

The table lists this clone with a count of one. The chain combines TRBV27 with TRBJ2-7; 16 bases match TRBD2. The CDR3 extends over 15 amino acids. V shed 5 bases, J shed 6 bases, and the junction held 4 bases outside the gene matches. Germline values: CDR1 MNHEY, CDR2 SMNVEV (reference sequence). CDR3 loop: CASSTGTSGRGEQYF. The CDR3 nucleotides read TGTGCCAGCAGTACCGGGACTAGCGGGAGGGGCGAGCAGTACTTC.

V gene TRBV28 combines with J gene TRBJ2-7; no clear D. The germline V gene encodes CDR1 MDHEN and CDR2 SYDVKM. V gave up 6 bases and J gave up 0 bases, with 21 bases separating them. The CDR3 spans 17 residues. CDR3 sequence: CASSPIAPQTYSYEQYF. The CDR3 bases are TGTGCCAGCAGCCCCATCGCGCCCCAGACGTACTCCTACGAGCAGTACTTC.

The V and J genes are TRBV25-1 and TRBJ1-1, with 10 nucleotides matching TRBD1. Germline CDR1 MGHDK, CDR2 SYGVNS. The V gene end was trimmed by 5 bases and the J gene end by 7 bases; junction bases not matched to a gene: 4. CDR3 length equals 13 residues. CDR3 in amino acids: CASSIGTGDEAFF. CDR3 nucleotide sequence: TGTGCCAGCAGTATCGGGACAGGGGATGAAGCTTTCTTT.

This clone was seen a few times. This rearrangement joins TRBV28 to TRBJ2-7; tentatively, D is TRBD1 (5 bases). Germline-derived CDR1 and CDR2 are MDHEN and SYDVKM. Between the trimmed V and J ends, which lost 8 bases and 2 bases, there was a span of 10 bases. The CDR3 is made up of 12 amino acids. DNA of the CDR3: TGTGCCAGCTTGGACACTACCTACGAGCAGTACTTC. This translates into CASLDTTYEQYF.

The chain employs TRBV7-9 and TRBJ1-1; D is undetermined. The CDR3 loop spans 13 amino acids. Germline lookup yields CDR1 SEHNR and CDR2 FQNEAQ (reference sequence). V lost 2 bases and J 4 bases, leaving 8 bases between the germline ends. CDR3 DNA sequence: TGTGCCAGCAGCTTATCGGGCGTCACTGAAGCTTTCTTT. This sequence encodes CASSLSGVTEAFF.

The chain recombines TRBV5-4 with TRBJ1-6, with a tentative D call TRBD1 (5 bases). The CDR3 consists of 13 residues. V lost 1 base and J lost 13, with 12 bases in between. CDR1 is SGHNT, CDR2 YYREEE, per germline (reference sequence). As DNA, the CDR3 is TGTGCCAGCAGCTTGTTGATTGAGGGGCCCCTCCACTTT. Translating it yields CASSLLIEGPLHF.

The table lists this clone with a count of one. The V gene is TRBV7-9, the J gene TRBJ2-3, with D perhaps assigned TRBD1 or TRBD2 (6 bases each). Germline V gene sequence: CDR1 SEHNR, CDR2 FQNEAQ (reference sequence). The V and J ends lost 3 bases and 5 bases respectively, with 12 bases between them. This CDR3 contains 14 residues. The CDR3 protein is CASSFTGARDTQYF. CDR3 nucleotides: TGTGCCAGCAGCTTTACGGGGGCTAGAGATACGCAGTATTTT.

The chain couples TRBV30 to TRBJ2-5, with D possibly being TRBD2 (7 bases). Germline assignment: CDR1 GTSNPN and CDR2 SVGIG (reference sequence). This CDR3 region has 13 residues. V lost 3 bases and J 3 bases, leaving 11 bases between the germline ends. The CDR3 coding sequence is TGTGCCTGGAGAGAGGGGGGGGAAGAGACCCAGTACTTC. Its protein is CAWREGGEETQYF.

The rearrangement joins TRBV5-4 to TRBJ1-2; D is possibly TRBD1 (5 bases). Germline CDR1 SGHNT, CDR2 YYREEE (reference sequence). CDR3 length: 15 residues. V dropped 0 bases and J dropped 3 bases, with 12 bases sitting between them. The CDR3 is CASSLAVTRDYGYTF. DNA of the CDR3: TGTGCCAGCAGCTTGGCTGTTACCAGGGACTATGGCTACACCTTC.

The genes are TRBV4-1 and TRBJ1-3; D unresolved. This CDR3 is 14 amino acids long. Germline V gene lookup returns CDR1 MGHRA and CDR2 YSYEKL. Trimming removed 1 base at V and 9 bases at J, with 13 bases between. The CDR3 here is CASSQGLGTGTIYF. DNA for the CDR3: TGCGCCAGCAGCCAAGGACTGGGTACGGGCACCATATATTTT.

The chain recombines TRBV13 with TRBJ2-7; TRBD1 matches 7 bases. Germline values: CDR1 PRHDT, CDR2 FYEKMQ (reference sequence). Trimming at V came to 6 bases and at J to 6 bases, leaving 11 bases not matched to a gene. There are 14 residues in the CDR3. This CDR3 reads CASSFGRGLGEQYF. The CDR3 DNA sequence: TGTGCCAGCAGTTTTGGTAGGGGGCTGGGCGAGCAGTACTTC.

This chain connects TRBV6-5 to TRBJ1-1; D is undetermined. Germline values: CDR1 MNHEY, CDR2 SVGAGI. V gave up 2 bases and J gave up 1 base, with 11 bases separating them. This CDR3 is built from 15 residues. This chain's CDR3 is CASSYGERGNTEAFF. CDR3 DNA: TGTGCCAGCAGTTACGGGGAGCGAGGGAACACTGAAGCTTTCTTT.

With respect to this clone: The sample contains more than one DNA sequence encoding this CDR3. V and J are TRBV27 and TRBJ2-7; unclear D gene. The CDR3 is 13 residues long. CDR1 is MNHEY and CDR2 is SMNVEV in the germline V gene (reference sequence). The ends were cut back, 0 bases at V and 2 bases at J, with 5 bases in the middle. In DNA, the CDR3 is TGTGCCAGCAGTTTATCTAGCCCCTACGAGCAGTACTTC. It yields the protein CASSLSSPYEQYF.

V gene TRBV7-8 combines with J gene TRBJ1-1, with TRBD1 matching over 9 bases. The CDR3 consists of 15 residues. The ends lost 5 bases at V and 3 bases at J; junction bases unmatched: 7. Germline loops: CDR1 SGHVS, CDR2 FQNEAQ. The CDR3 loop reads CASSPQGARHTEAFF. Here the CDR3 DNA reads TGTGCCAGCAGCCCACAGGGGGCGCGACACACTGAAGCTTTCTTT. Using reference TRBV7-8 and TRBJ1-1 for the parts outside the CDR3, the full variable domain is GAGVSQSPRYKVAKRGQDVALRCDPISGHVSLFWYQQALGQGPEFLTYFQNEAQLDKSGLPSDRFFAERPEGSVSTLKIQRTQQEDSAVYLCASSPQGARHTEAFFGQGTRLTVV.

This clone was seen only once. This chain links TRBV19 with TRBJ2-2; 8 positions match TRBD2. Losses at the gene ends were 8 bases for V and 7 bases for J; bases not matched to a gene: 21. CDR1 LNHDA and CDR2 SQIVND come from the germline V gene (reference sequence). CDR3 length: 18 amino acids. Here the CDR3 reads CASSNPQLSGRTYGELFF. The CDR3 DNA follows: TGTGCCAGTTCTAACCCACAACTAAGCGGGAGAACCTACGGGGAGCTGTTTTTT.

Here the CDR3 DNA reads TGTGCCAGCAGGGACGGGGGACACTCTAATCAGCCCCAGCATTTT. Translation: CASRDGGHSNQPQHF. The chain is built from TRBV27 and TRBJ1-5; tentatively, D is TRBD1 (6 bases). V dropped 6 bases and J dropped 4 bases, with 16 bases sitting between them. Germline V lookup: CDR1 MNHEY, CDR2 SMNVEV (reference sequence). The CDR3 consists of 15 residues.

CDR3 sequence (DNA): TGCAGCGTTGAAGAAGCGAACAGGGGAGGGAATGAGCAGTTCTTC. It translates to CSVEEANRGGNEQFF. This chain joins TRBV29-1 and TRBJ2-1, with D perhaps given as TRBD1 or TRBD2 (7 bases each). V lost 0 bases to trimming and J lost 7 bases, with 16 bases between them. CDR1 is SQVTM, CDR2 ANQGSEA, per germline. CDR3 length equals 15 residues.

This rearrangement joins TRBV29-1 to TRBJ2-5, with D hard to call. The CDR3 sequence is 11 residues long. The V gene lost 4 bases and the J gene lost 5 bases, with 8 bases spanning the gap. Looked up from germline, CDR1 is SQVTM and CDR2 is ANQGSEA. Written as DNA, the CDR3 is TGCAGCGTTGTTCAGAGGGAGACCCAGTACTTC. Translating gives CSVVQRETQYF.